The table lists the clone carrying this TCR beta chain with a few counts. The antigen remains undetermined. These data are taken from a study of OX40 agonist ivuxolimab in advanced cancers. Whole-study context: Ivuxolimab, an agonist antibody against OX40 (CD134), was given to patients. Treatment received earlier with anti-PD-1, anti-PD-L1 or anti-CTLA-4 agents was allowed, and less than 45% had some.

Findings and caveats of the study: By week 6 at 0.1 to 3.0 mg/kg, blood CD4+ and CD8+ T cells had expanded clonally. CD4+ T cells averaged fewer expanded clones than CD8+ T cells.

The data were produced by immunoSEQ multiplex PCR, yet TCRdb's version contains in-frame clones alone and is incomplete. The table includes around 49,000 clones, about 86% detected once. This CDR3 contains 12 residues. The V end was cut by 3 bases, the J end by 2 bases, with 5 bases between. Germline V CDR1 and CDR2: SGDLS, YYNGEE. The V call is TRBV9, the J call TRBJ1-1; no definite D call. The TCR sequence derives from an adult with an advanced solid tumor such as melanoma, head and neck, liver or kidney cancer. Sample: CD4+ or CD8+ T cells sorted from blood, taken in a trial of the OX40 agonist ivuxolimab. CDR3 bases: TGTGCCAGCAGCGCCTCCAACACTGAAGCTTTCTTT. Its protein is CASSASNTEAFF.